The table lists the clone carrying this T cell receptor beta chain with a few counts. Its target is unknown. The data originate from a study of cytomegalovirus exposure and HLA in healthy donors. Findings of the study overall: In a later analysis, CMV-associated beta chains were mostly HLA-associated, it appeared.

The trim removed 1 base at V and 7 bases at J, leaving 4 bases unmatched. The CDR3 is 14 residues long. The germline CDR1 and CDR2 sequences are SGHAT and FQNNGV. PCR primers comprised 60 Vbeta and 13 Jbeta primers. Clones were read by immunoSEQ multiplex PCR, and TCRdb kept only the in-frame ones, dropping some. The sample includes some 170,000 clones, 82% of them seen just once. The receptor was derived from a girl between 5 and 17 years old in good health and CMV-seropositive. The chain recombines TRBV11-2 with TRBJ1-1, with 9 bases matching TRBD1. Material: PBMCs. The CDR3 here is CASSLGTGEGEAFF. In nucleotides, the CDR3 is TGTGCCAGCAGCTTAGGGACAGGGGAGGGTGAAGCTTTCTTT.